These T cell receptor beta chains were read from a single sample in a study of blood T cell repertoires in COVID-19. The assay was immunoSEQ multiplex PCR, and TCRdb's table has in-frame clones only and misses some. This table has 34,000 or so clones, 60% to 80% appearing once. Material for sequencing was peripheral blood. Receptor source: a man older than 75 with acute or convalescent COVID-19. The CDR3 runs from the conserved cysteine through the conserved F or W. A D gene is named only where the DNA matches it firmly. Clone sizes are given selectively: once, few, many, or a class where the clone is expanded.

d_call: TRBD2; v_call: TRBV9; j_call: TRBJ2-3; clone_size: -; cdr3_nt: TGTGCCAGCAGCGAATCCGGGACTAGAAACACAGATACGCAGTATTTT; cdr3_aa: CASSESGTRNTDTQYF
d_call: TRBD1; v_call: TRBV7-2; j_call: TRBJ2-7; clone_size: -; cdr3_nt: TGTGCCAGCAGCTTAGCACCGGGACAGGGGTCCTACGAGCAGTACTTC; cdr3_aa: CASSLAPGQGSYEQYF
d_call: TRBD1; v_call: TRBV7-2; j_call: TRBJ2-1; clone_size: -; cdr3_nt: TGTGCCAGCAGCTCAGGGGGTAGCCACAATGAGCAGTTCTTC; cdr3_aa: CASSSGGSHNEQFF
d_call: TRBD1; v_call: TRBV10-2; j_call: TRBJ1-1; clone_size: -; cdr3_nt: TGCGCCAGCAGTGAGTCGGGGACAGGGAACACTGAAGCTTTCTTT; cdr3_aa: CASSESGTGNTEAFF
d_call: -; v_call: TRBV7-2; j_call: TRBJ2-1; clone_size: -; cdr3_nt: TGTGCCAGCAGCTTGGGATTAGGTGGGGGGAACGTGGAGCAGTTCTTC; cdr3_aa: CASSLGLGGGNVEQFF
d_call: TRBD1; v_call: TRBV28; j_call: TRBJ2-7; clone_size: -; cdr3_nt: TGTGCCAGCAGTGCGTGGCAGACAGGGAACTACGGGCAGTACTTC; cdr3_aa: CASSAWQTGNYGQYF
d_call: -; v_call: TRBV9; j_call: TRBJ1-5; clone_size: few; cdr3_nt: TGTGCCAGCAGCGTCCAGGGGAATCAGCCCCAGCATTTT; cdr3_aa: CASSVQGNQPQHF
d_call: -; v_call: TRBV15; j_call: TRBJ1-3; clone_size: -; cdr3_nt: TGTGCCACCAGCAGAGAAAGGGGTGGAAACACCATATATTTT; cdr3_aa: CATSRERGGNTIYF
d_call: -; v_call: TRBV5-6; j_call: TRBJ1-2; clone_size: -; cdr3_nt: TGTGCCAGCAGCTTCAGAGGCTGGGGCTACACCTTC; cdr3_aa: CASSFRGWGYTF
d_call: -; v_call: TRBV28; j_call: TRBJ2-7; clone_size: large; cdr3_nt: TGTGCCAGCAGCCAAGCCTACCAACAGATCTACGAGCAGTACTTC; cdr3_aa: CASSQAYQQIYEQYF
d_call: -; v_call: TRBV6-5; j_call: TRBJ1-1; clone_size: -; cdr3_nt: TGTGCCAGCAGTTACTCATTGAGAGTGAACACTGAAGCTTTCTTT; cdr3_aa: CASSYSLRVNTEAFF
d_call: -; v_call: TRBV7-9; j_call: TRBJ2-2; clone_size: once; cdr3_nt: TGTGCCAGCAGCTCACCAGGGGTCAACTTGGAGCTGTTTTTT; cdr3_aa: CASSSPGVNLELFF
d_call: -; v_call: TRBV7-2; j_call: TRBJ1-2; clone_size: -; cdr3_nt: TGTGCCAGCAGCTTAGCGGGCAGTGCTAACTATGGCTACACCTTC; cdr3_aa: CASSLAGSANYGYTF
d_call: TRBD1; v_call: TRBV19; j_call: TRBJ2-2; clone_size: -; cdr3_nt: TGTGCCAGTAGTCCGGTAGGGGGCTTCGTCGGGGAGCTGTTTTTT; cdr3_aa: CASSPVGGFVGELFF
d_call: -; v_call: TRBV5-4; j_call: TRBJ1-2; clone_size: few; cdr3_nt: TGTGCCAGCAGAGAACAGCCCTCCTATGGCTACACCTTC; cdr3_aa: CASREQPSYGYTF
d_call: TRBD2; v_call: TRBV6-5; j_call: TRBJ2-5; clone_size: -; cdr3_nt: TGTGCCAGCAGTTACGCGGGGGGCCGTCAAGAGACCCAGTACTTC; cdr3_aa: CASSYAGGRQETQYF
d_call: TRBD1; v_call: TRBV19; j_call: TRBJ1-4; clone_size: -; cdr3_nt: TGTGCCAGTAGAGAGGGACAGCGGCTAAAACTGTTTTTT; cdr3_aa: CASREGQRLKLFF
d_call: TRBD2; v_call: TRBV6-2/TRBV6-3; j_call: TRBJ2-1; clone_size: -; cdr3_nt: TGTGCCAGCAGTTACCCGACAGATACGGGACTACCGAGGGTTCGGGAGCAGTTCTTC; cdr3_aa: CASSYPTDTGLPRVREQFF
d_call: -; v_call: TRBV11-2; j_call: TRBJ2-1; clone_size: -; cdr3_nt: TGTGCCAGCAACCTGGGGCAGACCTACAATGAGCAGTTCTTC; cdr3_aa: CASNLGQTYNEQFF
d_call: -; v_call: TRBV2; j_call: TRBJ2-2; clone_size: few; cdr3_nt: TGTGCCAGCAGTGGGCAGAACCACGGGGAGCTGTTTTTT; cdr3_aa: CASSGQNHGELFF
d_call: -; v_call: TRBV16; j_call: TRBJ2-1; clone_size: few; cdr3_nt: TGTGCCAGCAGCCAATCGAGGCAGGGCAATGAGCAGTTCTTC; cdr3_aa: CASSQSRQGNEQFF
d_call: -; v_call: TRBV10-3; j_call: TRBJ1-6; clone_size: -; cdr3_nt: TGTGCCATCTCTTCAGGGAATAATTCACCCCTCCACTTT; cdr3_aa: CAISSGNNSPLHF
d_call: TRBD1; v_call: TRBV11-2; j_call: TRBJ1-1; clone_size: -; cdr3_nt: TGTGCCAGCAGCATAGGGACAGCGAACACTGAAGCTTTCTTT; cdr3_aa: CASSIGTANTEAFF
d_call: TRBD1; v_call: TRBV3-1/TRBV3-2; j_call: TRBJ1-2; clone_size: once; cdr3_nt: TGTGCCAGCAGCCTCGGGACAGGGATATTCTATGGCTACACCTTC; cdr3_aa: CASSLGTGIFYGYTF
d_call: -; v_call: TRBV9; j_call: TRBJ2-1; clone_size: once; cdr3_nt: TGTGCCAGCAGCGTTTCCGGGAGTCTCTCCAATGAGCAGTTCTTC; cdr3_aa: CASSVSGSLSNEQFF
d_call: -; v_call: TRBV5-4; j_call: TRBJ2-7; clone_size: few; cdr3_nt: TGTGCCAGCAGCCCCGTCTTGGGCAGCTCCTATGGCGAGCAGTACTTC; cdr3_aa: CASSPVLGSSYGEQYF
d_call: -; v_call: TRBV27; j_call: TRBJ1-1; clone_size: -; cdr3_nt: TGTGCCAGCGGACTTGGGAACACTGAAGCTTTCTTT; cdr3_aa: CASGLGNTEAFF
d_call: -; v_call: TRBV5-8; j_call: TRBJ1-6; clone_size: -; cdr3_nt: TGTGCCAGCAGCCCACGGCGGGGGAAGAATTCACCCCTCCACTTT; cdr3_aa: CASSPRRGKNSPLHF
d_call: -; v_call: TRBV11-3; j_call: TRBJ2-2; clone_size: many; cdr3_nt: TGTGCCAGCAGCTTGGCCGCGAACACCGGGGAGCTGTTTTTT; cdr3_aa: CASSLAANTGELFF
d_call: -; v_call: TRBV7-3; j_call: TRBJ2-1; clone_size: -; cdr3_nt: TGTGCCAGCAGCCGAACAGGGTTTTCCTACAATGAGCAGTTCTTC; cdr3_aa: CASSRTGFSYNEQFF
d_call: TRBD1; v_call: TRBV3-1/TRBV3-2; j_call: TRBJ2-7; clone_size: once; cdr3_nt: TGTGCCAGCAGCCAAGATCGTTACCTCCAGGGGGACGAGCAGTACTTC; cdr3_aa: CASSQDRYLQGDEQYF
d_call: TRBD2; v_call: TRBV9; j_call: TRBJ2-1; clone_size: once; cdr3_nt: TGTGCCAGCAGCCCAATGGGACTAGCGGTAAATGAGCAGTTCTTC; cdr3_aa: CASSPMGLAVNEQFF
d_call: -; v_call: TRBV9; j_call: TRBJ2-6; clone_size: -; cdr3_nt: TGTGCCAGCAGCGTAGCTTTGAGCTCTGGGGCCAACGTCCTGACTTTC; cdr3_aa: CASSVALSSGANVLTF